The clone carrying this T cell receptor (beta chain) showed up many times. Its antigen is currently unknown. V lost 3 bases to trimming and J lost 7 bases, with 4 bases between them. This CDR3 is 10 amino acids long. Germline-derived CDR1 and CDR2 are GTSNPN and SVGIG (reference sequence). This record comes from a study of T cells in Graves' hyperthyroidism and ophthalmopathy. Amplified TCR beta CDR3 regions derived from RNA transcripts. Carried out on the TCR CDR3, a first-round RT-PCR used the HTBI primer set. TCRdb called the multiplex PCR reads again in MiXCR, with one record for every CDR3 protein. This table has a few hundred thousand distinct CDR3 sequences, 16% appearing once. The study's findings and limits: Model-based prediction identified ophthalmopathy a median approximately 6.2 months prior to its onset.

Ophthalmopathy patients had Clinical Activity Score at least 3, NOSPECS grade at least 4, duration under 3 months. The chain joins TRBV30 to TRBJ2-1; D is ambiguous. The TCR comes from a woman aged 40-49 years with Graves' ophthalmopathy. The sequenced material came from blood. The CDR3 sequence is CAWRRNEQFF. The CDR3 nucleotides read TGTGCCTGGAGAAGGAATGAGCAGTTCTTC.